This TCR beta chain was retrieved from a study of T-cell memory formation after mild COVID-19. Study-wide context: Largely donor-specific sequence clusters came from a couple of donors. Whole-study results and caveats: Among clones contracting day 15 to 85, CD4/CD8 was balanced, whereas later expanders leaned CD4+.

In TCRdb, the 5' RACE reads were re-called with MiXCR into one record per CDR3 protein. Among hundreds of thousands of distinct CDR3 sequences listed, just over 20% were seen once. The CDR3 runs to 15 residues. Trimming took off 0 bases at V and 3 bases at J, with 13 bases between the two ends. Germline V gene lookup returns CDR1 SGDLS and CDR2 YYNGEE. This clonotype turned up a few times. Its matching antigen is unknown. This chain links TRBV9 with TRBJ2-7, with D tentatively TRBD1 (6 bases). Sequenced material: PBMCs or a T cell subset sorted from them (not recorded which). The source of this sequence is an adult woman who had mild COVID-19 (a few samples of this study predate the infection). Cell type and time point are not known. CDR3 region: CASSVVPGDLYEQYF. Here the CDR3 DNA reads TGTGCCAGCAGCGTAGTGCCAGGGGACCTCTACGAGCAGTACTTC. Based on the CDR3 plus reference TRBV9 and TRBJ2-7, the full variable domain is DSGVTQTPKHLITATGQRVTLRCSPRSGDLSVYWYQQSLDQGLQFLIQYYNGEERAKGNILERFSAQQFPDLHSELNLSSLELGDSALYFCASSVVPGDLYEQYFGPGTRLTVT.